Below, 22 T cell receptor beta chains from the same sample are listed, as sequenced in a study of T-cell reconstitution after alpha-beta-depleted transplantation in children. Preparing the TCRbeta library involved the use of unique molecular identifiers. One entry per CDR3 protein results from TCRdb running MiXCR on the PCR reads. This table has some 600,000 distinct CDR3 sequences, 10% to 15% appearing once. Sequencing was performed on PBMCs, mostly from graft donor cells, taken 360 days after TCRalphabeta/CD19-depleted stem cell transplant. The receptors stem from a male patient younger than 18 who had a stem cell transplant for acute myeloid leukemia, so the T cells may come from the graft donor.

V usage is TRBV10-2 and J usage is TRBJ2-7; tentative D call: TRBD2 (6 bases). Deletions cut 7 bases from V and 6 bases from J, with 28 bases between. In germline, CDR1 is WSHSY, CDR2 SAAADI. The CDR3 spans 17 residues. The CDR3 DNA reads as TGCGCCAGCAACGGAGACTGGGGACTCCCCCAGGATGGCGAGCAGTACTTC. Its protein product is CASNGDWGLPQDGEQYF.

This clonotype occurred a few times. V usage is TRBV7-3 and J usage is TRBJ1-1; D is uncertain. Trimming took 6 bases from V and 5 from J, leaving 16 bases between them. The CDR3 is 14 residues long. Germline values: CDR1 SGHTA, CDR2 FQGTGA. CDR3 loop: CASRRKAGVTEAFF. For the CDR3, the DNA is TGTGCCAGCAGACGGAAGGCCGGCGTAACTGAAGCTTTCTTT. Full variable domain (outside the CDR3, taken from reference TRBV7-3 and TRBJ1-1): GAGVSQTPSNKVTEKGKYVELRCDPISGHTALYWYRQSLGQGPEFLIYFQGTGAADDSGLPNDRFFAVRPEGSVSTLKIQRTERGDSAVYLCASRRKAGVTEAFFGQGTRLTVV.

This clonotype was observed a few times. The chain carries TRBV5-4 and TRBJ2-1; D gene ambiguous. Per germline, CDR1 SGHNT and CDR2 YYREEE (reference sequence). The CDR3 extends over 14 amino acids. V was cut by 5 bases and J by 0 bases, with 9 bases left in between. CDR3 sequence: CASRSISSYNEQFF. The CDR3 DNA reads TGTGCCAGCAGATCGATAAGCTCCTACAATGAGCAGTTCTTC.

Notes on this clonotype: Since a much larger clone is just one base distant, this may be a read error. The chain combines TRBV12-3 or TRBV12-4 with TRBJ1-1, with TRBD1 identical over 9 bases. CDR3 length equals 15 residues. This chain's CDR3 is CASSRRGQGNTVAFF. The CDR3 DNA reads TGTGCCAGCAGTCGACGAGGACAGGGGAACACTGTAGCTTTCTTT.

The chain links TRBV20-1 to TRBJ2-7; the match to TRBD2 covers 10 bases. The CDR3 contains 16 residues. V shed 5 bases and J 3 bases; nucleotides not matched to a gene: 13. Germline lookup yields CDR1 DFQATT and CDR2 SNEGSKA (reference sequence). The CDR3 protein is CSAGGQSSGRGYEQYF. As DNA, the CDR3 is TGCAGTGCTGGGGGCCAATCTAGCGGGAGAGGCTACGAGCAGTACTTC.

CDR3 sequence reads: CSARDGVRGGTDTQYF. The CDR3 DNA is TGCAGTGCTAGAGATGGGGTAAGGGGGGGCACAGATACGCAGTATTTT. The J gene is TRBJ2-3, the V gene TRBV20-1; possibly TRBD1 or TRBD2 for D (6 bases each). V lost 0 bases to trimming and J lost 1 base, with 14 bases between them. In germline, CDR1 is DFQATT, CDR2 SNEGSKA (reference sequence). The CDR3 totals 16 residues.

In its sample, this clonotype was seen once. This rearrangement joins TRBV7-2 to TRBJ2-7; 9 nucleotides align to TRBD1. Germline assignment: CDR1 SGHTA and CDR2 FQGNSA. The CDR3 covers 15 residues. Losses at the gene ends were 1 base for V and 4 bases for J; bases not matched to a gene: 5. The CDR3 reads CASSLVGQGLYEQYF. In DNA form, the CDR3 reads TGTGCCAGCAGCTTAGTGGGACAGGGATTATACGAGCAGTACTTC.

J is TRBJ2-3 and V is TRBV5-1; 9 nucleotides line up with TRBD1. Germline V gene sequence: CDR1 SGHRS, CDR2 YFSETQ. Germline trimming cut 4 bases from V and 3 bases from J; bases unmatched to any gene: 6. This CDR3 is built from 15 residues. CDR3 in amino acids: CASSRPGTGTDTQYF. The CDR3 coding sequence is TGCGCCAGCAGCCGGCCGGGGACAGGGACAGATACGCAGTATTTT.

This clonotype came up a few times. The chain is built from TRBV7-2 and TRBJ1-2, with a weak D call TRBD1 (5 bases). V was pared by 1 base and J by 8 bases, with 17 bases between. The germline gives CDR1 SGHTA, CDR2 FQGNSA. This CDR3 has 15 residues. The CDR3 DNA reads TGTGCCAGCAGCTTAGAGGGCAGGGAACCTCCGGGCTACACCTTC. This encodes CASSLEGREPPGYTF.

This clonotype came up a few times. This chain links TRBV28 with TRBJ2-1; the match to TRBD2 covers 11 bases. V dropped 5 bases and J dropped 4; count of bases not matched to a gene: 13. Per the germline V gene, CDR1 is MDHEN and CDR2 is SYDVKM. This CDR3 contains 18 residues. The CDR3: CASSITSGSKSCYNEQFF. The DNA of the CDR3 is TGTGCCAGCAGTATCACTAGCGGGAGTAAAAGTTGTTACAATGAGCAGTTCTTC.

This chain connects TRBV7-9 to TRBJ1-2, with 10 positions matching TRBD1. The length of the CDR3 is 16 residues. Germline assignment: CDR1 SEHNR and CDR2 FQNEAQ (reference sequence). Trimming cost V 4 bases and J 8 bases; bases outside gene matches: 13. Written as DNA, the CDR3 is TGTGCCAGCAGCTCAACCTTTTACGGGACAGGGGAAGGCTACACCTTC. This encodes CASSSTFYGTGEGYTF.

The sample holds many counts of this clonotype. CDR3 in amino acids: CSGRGTSGHEQYF. In nucleotides, the CDR3 is TGCAGCGGGAGGGGGACTAGTGGGCACGAGCAGTACTTC. The chain recombines TRBV29-1 with TRBJ2-7; 8 nucleotides agree with TRBD2. V shed 7 bases and J 5 bases; nucleotides not matched to a gene: 10. This CDR3 is 13 amino acids long. Germline CDR1 SQVTM, CDR2 ANQGSEA.

A few counts support this clonotype. The chain uses TRBV12-3 or TRBV12-4 and TRBJ2-3, with 9 bases fitting TRBD2. J was trimmed by 2 bases and V by 7 bases; bases with no gene match: 13. This CDR3 contains 17 residues. This chain's CDR3 is CASNPGLAEYSTDTQYF. DNA for the CDR3: TGTGCCAGCAACCCGGGACTAGCTGAATATTCCACAGATACGCAGTATTTT.

This clonotype was picked up a small number of times. The CDR3, as DNA: TGTGCCAGCAGCTTAGGCAAAAGCGGGGTTCACACAGATACGCAGTATTTT. Translated: CASSLGKSGVHTDTQYF. The genes are TRBV13 and TRBJ2-3, with 7 bases that match TRBD2. The CDR3 is 17 residues long. J was trimmed by 2 bases and V by 0 bases; bases with no gene match: 8. Per germline, CDR1 PRHDT and CDR2 FYEKMQ (reference sequence).

The chain couples TRBV7-9 to TRBJ2-7; D possibly corresponds to TRBD2 (6 bases). Germline V lookup: CDR1 SEHNR, CDR2 FQNEAQ (reference sequence). The CDR3 has 14 residues. The germline V and J ends were trimmed by 1 base and 5 bases, with 12 bases remaining between them. The CDR3 nucleotides read TGTGCCAGCAGCTTAGTTCAAGGCGGGAACGAGCAGTACTTC. Protein: CASSLVQGGNEQYF.

The chain couples TRBV7-2 to TRBJ2-1, with no clear D. The germline gives CDR1 SGHTA, CDR2 FQGNSA. Trimming removed 1 base from V and 6 bases from J, with 13 bases in between. This CDR3 has 15 amino acids. The CDR3 nucleotides are TGTGCCAGCAGCTTAGATCTTAGTGCCCTCAATGAGCAGTTCTTC. Its translation is CASSLDLSALNEQFF.

The chain couples TRBV24-1 to TRBJ2-1, with D unresolved. This CDR3 has 14 residues. Trimming left V 2 bases short and J 6 bases short, with 10 bases between. Germline loops: CDR1 KGHDR, CDR2 SFDVKD. The DNA of the CDR3 is TGTGCCACCAGTGATTCGCCGTTCCCCAATGAGCAGTTCTTC. Its protein is CATSDSPFPNEQFF.

The chain couples TRBV10-3 to TRBJ2-2; TRBD2 agrees at 7 bases. Trimming removed 4 bases from V and 2 bases from J; junction bases left unmatched: 4. Germline assignment: CDR1 ENHRY and CDR2 SYGVKD. This CDR3 has 15 amino acids. The CDR3 DNA reads TGTGCCATCAGTGTGGGACTACCTAACACCGGGGAGCTGTTTTTT. Protein sequence: CAISVGLPNTGELFF.

This chain connects TRBV28 to TRBJ1-4; D remains unclear. V gave up 1 base and J gave up 7 bases, with 10 bases separating them. CDR1 and CDR2 (germline): MDHEN, SYDVKM. The CDR3 covers 14 residues. This chain's CDR3 is CASSLYIGIEKLFF. The CDR3 DNA reads TGTGCCAGCAGTTTATATATAGGTATTGAAAAACTGTTTTTT.

This clonotype was seen only a few times. The genes are TRBV11-2 and TRBJ2-1; unclear D gene. Trimming left V 5 bases short and J 1 base short, with 12 bases between. CDR1 and CDR2 from the germline V gene are SGHAT and FQNNGV. The CDR3 is 15 residues long. The CDR3 loop is CASSPDGMSYNEQFF. In nucleotides, the CDR3 is TGTGCCAGCAGCCCCGACGGAATGTCCTACAATGAGCAGTTCTTC.

This chain links TRBV18 with TRBJ2-3, with TRBD2 as a possible D gene (6 bases). Between the trimmed V and J ends, which lost 1 base and 6 bases, there was a span of 17 bases. The CDR3 has 16 residues. Germline V CDR1 and CDR2: KGHSH, LQKENI. DNA for the CDR3: TGTGCCAGCTCACCACTGAAGGGAGTCGGAGGGGATACGCAGTATTTT. It specifies CASSPLKGVGGDTQYF. Looking up the rest from reference TRBV18 and TRBJ2-3 gives the full variable domain: NAGVMQNPRHLVRRRGQEARLRCSPMKGHSHVYWYRQLPEEGLKFMVYLQKENIIDESGMPKERFSAEFPKEGPSILRIQQVVRGDSAAYFCASSPLKGVGGDTQYFGPGTRLTVL.

This clonotype occurred a few times. J is TRBJ2-1 and V is TRBV30, with D uncertain. Germline lookup yields CDR1 GTSNPN and CDR2 SVGIG (reference sequence). The CDR3 is 14 residues long. Trimming removed 0 bases from V and 5 bases from J, with 11 bases in between. CDR3 DNA: TGTGCCTGGAGTGTGGGGTATGGAGACAATGAGCAGTTCTTC. Amino acids: CAWSVGYGDNEQFF.